This T cell receptor beta chain was recovered during a study of post-analysis software for immune sequencing data. Study-wide results and caveats: Relative to controls, patients had five TRBV segments at higher frequency, with TRBV5-6, TRBV5-1 and TRBV20-1 among these. Strong co-clustering by F measure linked samples that shared a preparation batch.

Germline V gene sequence: CDR1 LNHNV, CDR2 YYDKDF (reference sequence). The CDR3 is 15 amino acids. Built from TCR beta cDNA, the libraries had unique molecular identifiers in them. From the PCR reads, TCRdb called clonotypes with MiXCR, one entry per CDR3 protein. The data hold about half a million distinct CDR3 sequences, with approximately 45% observed a single time. Points on this clonotype: What it binds is unknown.

The V call is TRBV15, the J call TRBJ2-5, with D possibly being TRBD2 (6 bases). The DNA end lines up better with TRBJ2-7; the J call may be wrong. The sequence was collected from a girl between 10 and 17 years old with multiple sclerosis. Sequenced: blood. The CDR3 DNA follows: TGTGCCACCAGCAGAGATCGGGAGACGGGCCACGAGCAGTACTTC. This translates into CATSRDRETGHEQYF.